This is a list of T cell receptor beta chains from one sample in a study of OX40 agonist ivuxolimab in advanced cancers. Here immunoSEQ multiplex PCR was the method, and the copy in TCRdb shows in-frame clones only, minus some. The repertoire holds 70,000 to 95,000 clones, with 75% to 95% as singletons. The input for sequencing was CD4+ or CD8+ T cells sorted from blood, taken in a trial of the OX40 agonist ivuxolimab. These receptors were taken from an adult with an advanced solid tumor such as melanoma, head and neck, liver or kidney cancer. CDR3s leave out the opening cysteine and the closing phenylalanine or tryptophan. Each record gives: V gene, J gene, CDR3 protein.

v_gene: TRBV30; j_gene: TRBJ1-4; CDR3aa: AWTLGVGGINEKLF
v_gene: TRBV6-5; j_gene: TRBJ1-2; CDR3aa: ASTPRQGRNYGYT
v_gene: TRBV6-1; j_gene: TRBJ2-7; CDR3aa: ASRATYEQY
v_gene: TRBV9; j_gene: TRBJ1-2; CDR3aa: ASSVGQTNYGYT
v_gene: TRBV4-1; j_gene: TRBJ2-2; CDR3aa: ASSQESQGARTGELF
v_gene: TRBV27; j_gene: TRBJ1-2; CDR3aa: ASSYDRGSYYGYT
v_gene: TRBV19; j_gene: TRBJ1-5; CDR3aa: ACRSNYLSNQPQH
v_gene: TRBV7-9; j_gene: TRBJ2-7; CDR3aa: ASSLAEGWEPSYEQY
v_gene: TRBV4-2; j_gene: TRBJ2-3; CDR3aa: ASSPAVSTDTQY
v_gene: TRBV9; j_gene: TRBJ2-5; CDR3aa: ASSASGGQGVLETQY
v_gene: TRBV28; j_gene: TRBJ2-7; CDR3aa: ASSPRWGHEQY
v_gene: TRBV19; j_gene: TRBJ1-2; CDR3aa: ASSRQTGTSYGYT
v_gene: TRBV7-9; j_gene: TRBJ2-7; CDR3aa: ASSLGDGYEQY
v_gene: TRBV28; j_gene: TRBJ1-3; CDR3aa: ASSTGGPLSGNTIY
v_gene: TRBV6-4; j_gene: TRBJ2-4; CDR3aa: ASSEDRDTDIQY
v_gene: TRBV2; j_gene: TRBJ2-7; CDR3aa: ASGTSRSYEQY
v_gene: TRBV5-1; j_gene: TRBJ1-1; CDR3aa: ASSLTVRDWDMNTEAF
v_gene: TRBV29-1; j_gene: TRBJ2-7; CDR3aa: SVERQGGYEQY
v_gene: TRBV2; j_gene: TRBJ2-7; CDR3aa: ASIGLAGGEQY
v_gene: TRBV14; j_gene: TRBJ2-3; CDR3aa: ASSQRIQGVPLSSSTDTQY
v_gene: TRBV7-3; j_gene: TRBJ2-3; CDR3aa: ASSLFGRPADTQY
v_gene: TRBV18; j_gene: TRBJ2-3; CDR3aa: ASSPLAGTDTQY
v_gene: TRBV23-1; j_gene: TRBJ2-1; CDR3aa: ASSQSSGQGHYNEQF
v_gene: TRBV7-6; j_gene: TRBJ1-3; CDR3aa: ASSPGWGRTGNTIY
v_gene: TRBV19; j_gene: TRBJ1-1; CDR3aa: ASSSRGYTPEAF
v_gene: TRBV19; j_gene: TRBJ2-3; CDR3aa: ASSIRTGLPDTQY
v_gene: TRBV7-3; j_gene: TRBJ2-2; CDR3aa: ASSLTGSNTGELF
v_gene: TRBV4-1; j_gene: NA; CDR3aa: ASSQTGRGYEQY
v_gene: TRBV5-4; j_gene: TRBJ2-2; CDR3aa: ASKDRQGATGELF
v_gene: TRBV6-6; j_gene: TRBJ2-7; CDR3aa: ASRSPAQGVGEQY
v_gene: TRBV28; j_gene: TRBJ1-4; CDR3aa: ASSQPGGALF
v_gene: TRBV11-3; j_gene: TRBJ2-2; CDR3aa: ASSYAPGEGDTGELF
v_gene: TRBV14; j_gene: TRBJ2-1; CDR3aa: ASNRLAGSYNEQF
v_gene: TRBV5-1; j_gene: TRBJ1-4; CDR3aa: ASSLAPQGKGEKLF
v_gene: TRBV15; j_gene: TRBJ1-3; CDR3aa: ATRHQGMSGNTIY
v_gene: TRBV28; j_gene: TRBJ2-7; CDR3aa: ASSLFSLAPIPA